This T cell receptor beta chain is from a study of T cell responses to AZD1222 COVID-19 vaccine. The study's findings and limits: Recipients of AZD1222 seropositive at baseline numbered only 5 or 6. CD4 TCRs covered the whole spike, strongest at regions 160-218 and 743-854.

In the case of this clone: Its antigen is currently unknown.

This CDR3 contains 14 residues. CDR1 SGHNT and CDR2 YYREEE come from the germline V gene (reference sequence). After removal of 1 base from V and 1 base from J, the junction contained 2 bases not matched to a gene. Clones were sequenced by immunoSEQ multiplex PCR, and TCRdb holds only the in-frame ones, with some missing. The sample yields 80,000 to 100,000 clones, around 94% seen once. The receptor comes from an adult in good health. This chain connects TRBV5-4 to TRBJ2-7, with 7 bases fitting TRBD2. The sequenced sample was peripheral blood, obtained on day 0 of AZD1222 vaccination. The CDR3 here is CASSLLGGSYEQYF. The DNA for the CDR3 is TGTGCCAGCAGCTTGTTGGGGGGGTCCTACGAGCAGTACTTC.